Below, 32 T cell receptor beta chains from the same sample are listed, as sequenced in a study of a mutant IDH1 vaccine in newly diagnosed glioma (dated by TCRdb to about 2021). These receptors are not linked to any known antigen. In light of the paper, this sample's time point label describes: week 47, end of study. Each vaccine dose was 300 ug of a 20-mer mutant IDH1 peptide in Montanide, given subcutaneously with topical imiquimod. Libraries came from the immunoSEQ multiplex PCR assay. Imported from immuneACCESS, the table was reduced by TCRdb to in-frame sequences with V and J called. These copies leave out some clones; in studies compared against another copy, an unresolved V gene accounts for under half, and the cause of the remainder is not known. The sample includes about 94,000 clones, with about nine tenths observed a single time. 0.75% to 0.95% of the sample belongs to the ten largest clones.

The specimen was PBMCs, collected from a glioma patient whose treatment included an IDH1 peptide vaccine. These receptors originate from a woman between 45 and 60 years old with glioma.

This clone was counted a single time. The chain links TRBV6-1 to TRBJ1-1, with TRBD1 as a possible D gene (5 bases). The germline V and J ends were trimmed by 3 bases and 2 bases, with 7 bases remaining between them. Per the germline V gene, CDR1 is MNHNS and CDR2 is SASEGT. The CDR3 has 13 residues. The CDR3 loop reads CASSETVNTEAFF. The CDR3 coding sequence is TGTGCCAGCAGTGAGACAGTTAACACTGAAGCTTTCTTT.

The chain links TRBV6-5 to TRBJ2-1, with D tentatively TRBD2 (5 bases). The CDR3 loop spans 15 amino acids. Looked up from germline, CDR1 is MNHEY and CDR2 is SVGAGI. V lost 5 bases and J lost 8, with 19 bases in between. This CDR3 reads CASSTPSTGLHEQFF. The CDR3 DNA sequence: TGTGCCAGCAGTACTCCTAGTACGGGATTGCATGAGCAGTTCTTC.

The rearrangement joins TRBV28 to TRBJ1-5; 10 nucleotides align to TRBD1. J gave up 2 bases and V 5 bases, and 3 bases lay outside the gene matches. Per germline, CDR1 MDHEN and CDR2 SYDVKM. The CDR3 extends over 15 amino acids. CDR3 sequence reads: CASSPGTGGNQPQHF. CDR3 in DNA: TGTGCCAGCAGTCCCGGGACAGGGGGCAATCAGCCCCAGCATTTT. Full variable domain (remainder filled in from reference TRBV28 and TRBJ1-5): DVKVTQSSRYLVKRTGEKVFLECVQDMDHENMFWYRQDPGLGLRLIYFSYDVKMKEKGDIPEGYSVSREKKERFSLILESASTNQTSMYLCASSPGTGGNQPQHFGDGTRLSIL.

CDR3 in amino acids: CAWSVGTYWGEQYF. Here the CDR3 DNA reads TGTGCCTGGAGTGTAGGGACCTACTGGGGCGAGCAGTACTTC. The chain has TRBV30 and TRBJ2-7; D is tentatively TRBD1 or TRBD2 (5 bases each). Germline V lookup: CDR1 GTSNPN, CDR2 SVGIG (reference sequence). Deletions cut 0 bases from V and 6 bases from J, with 15 bases between. The CDR3 has 14 amino acids.

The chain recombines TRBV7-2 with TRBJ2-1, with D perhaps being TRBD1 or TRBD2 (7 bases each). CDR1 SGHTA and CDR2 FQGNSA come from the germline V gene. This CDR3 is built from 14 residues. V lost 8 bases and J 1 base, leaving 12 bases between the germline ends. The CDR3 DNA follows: TGTGCCAGCCGCAGGGGGGGGTCCTACAATGAGCAGTTCTTC. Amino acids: CASRRGGSYNEQFF.

The CDR3 coding sequence is TGTGCCAGCAGCCCAGACGGGACAGGGCTCACCGGGGAGCTGTTTTTT. Translated: CASSPDGTGLTGELFF. This chain links TRBV11-1 with TRBJ2-2; 9 nucleotides align to TRBD1. CDR1 and CDR2 (germline): SGHAT, FQDESV (reference sequence). The CDR3 contains 16 residues. With V trimmed by 5 bases and J by 4 bases, 8 bases remained unmatched.

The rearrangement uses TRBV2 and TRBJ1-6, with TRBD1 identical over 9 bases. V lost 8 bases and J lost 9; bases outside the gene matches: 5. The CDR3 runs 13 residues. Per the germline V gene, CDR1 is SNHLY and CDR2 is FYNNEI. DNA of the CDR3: TGTGCCAGCTTTCGGGACAGGGTTTCACCCCTCCACTTT. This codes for CASFRDRVSPLHF. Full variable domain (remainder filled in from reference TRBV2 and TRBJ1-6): EPEVTQTPSHQVTQMGQEVILRCVPISNHLYFYWYRQILGQKVEFLVSFYNNEISEKSEIFDDQFSVERPDGSNFTLKIRSTKLEDSAMYFCASFRDRVSPLHFGNGTRLTVT.

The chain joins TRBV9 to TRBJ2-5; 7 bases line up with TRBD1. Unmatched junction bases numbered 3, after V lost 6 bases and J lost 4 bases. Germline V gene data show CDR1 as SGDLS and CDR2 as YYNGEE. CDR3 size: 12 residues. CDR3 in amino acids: CASKGAGETQYF. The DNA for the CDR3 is TGTGCCAGCAAGGGGGCGGGAGAGACCCAGTACTTC.

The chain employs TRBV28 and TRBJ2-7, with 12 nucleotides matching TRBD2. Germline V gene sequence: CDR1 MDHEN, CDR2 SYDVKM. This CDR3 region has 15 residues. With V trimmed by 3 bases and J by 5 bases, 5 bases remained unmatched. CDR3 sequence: CASSLYLAGGNEQYF. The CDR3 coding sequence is TGTGCCAGCAGTTTGTACCTAGCGGGAGGGAACGAGCAGTACTTC.

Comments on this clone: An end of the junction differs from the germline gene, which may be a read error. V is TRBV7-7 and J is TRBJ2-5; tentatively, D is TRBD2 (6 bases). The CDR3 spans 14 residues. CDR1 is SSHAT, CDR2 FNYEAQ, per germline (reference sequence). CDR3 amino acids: CASSPGGAQETQYF. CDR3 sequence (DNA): TGTGCTAGCAGCCCAGGAGGGGCCCAAGAGACCCAGTACTTC.

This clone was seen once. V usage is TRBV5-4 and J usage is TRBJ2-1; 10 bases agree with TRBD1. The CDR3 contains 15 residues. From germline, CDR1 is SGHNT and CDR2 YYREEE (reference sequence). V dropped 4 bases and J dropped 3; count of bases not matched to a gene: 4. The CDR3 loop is CASSRGQGLYNEQFF. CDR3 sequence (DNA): TGTGCCAGCAGCCGGGGACAGGGGCTCTACAATGAGCAGTTCTTC.

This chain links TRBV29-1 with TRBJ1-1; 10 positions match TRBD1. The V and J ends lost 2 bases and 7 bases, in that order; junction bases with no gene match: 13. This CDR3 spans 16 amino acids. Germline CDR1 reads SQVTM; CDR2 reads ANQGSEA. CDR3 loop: CSVERVPGTGVGEAFF. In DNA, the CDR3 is TGCAGCGTTGAAAGGGTTCCCGGGACAGGGGTTGGTGAAGCTTTCTTT.

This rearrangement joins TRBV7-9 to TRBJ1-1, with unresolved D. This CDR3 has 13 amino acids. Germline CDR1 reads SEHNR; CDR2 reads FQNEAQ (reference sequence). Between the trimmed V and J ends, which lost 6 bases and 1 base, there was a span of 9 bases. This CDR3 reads CASSFGANTEAFF. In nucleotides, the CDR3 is TGTGCCAGCAGTTTCGGCGCGAACACTGAAGCTTTCTTT.

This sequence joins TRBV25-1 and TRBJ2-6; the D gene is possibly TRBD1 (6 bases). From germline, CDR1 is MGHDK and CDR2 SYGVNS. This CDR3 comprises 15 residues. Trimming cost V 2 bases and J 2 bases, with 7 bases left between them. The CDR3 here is CASSEQGTGANVLTF. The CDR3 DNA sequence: TGTGCCAGCAGTGAACAGGGGACTGGGGCCAACGTCCTGACTTTC.

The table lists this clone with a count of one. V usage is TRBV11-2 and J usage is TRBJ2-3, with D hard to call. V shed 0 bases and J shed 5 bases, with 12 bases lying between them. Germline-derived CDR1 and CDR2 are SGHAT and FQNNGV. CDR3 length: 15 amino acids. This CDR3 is CASSLEGQVRDTQYF. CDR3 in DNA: TGTGCCAGCAGCTTAGAGGGCCAGGTGAGAGATACGCAGTATTTT.

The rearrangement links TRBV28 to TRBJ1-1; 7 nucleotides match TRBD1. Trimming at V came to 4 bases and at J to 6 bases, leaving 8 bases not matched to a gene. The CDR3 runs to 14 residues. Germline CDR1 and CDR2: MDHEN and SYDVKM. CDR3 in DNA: TGTGCCAGCAGTTCCTCAGGGGGGTTTGCTGAAGCTTTCTTT. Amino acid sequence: CASSSSGGFAEAFF.

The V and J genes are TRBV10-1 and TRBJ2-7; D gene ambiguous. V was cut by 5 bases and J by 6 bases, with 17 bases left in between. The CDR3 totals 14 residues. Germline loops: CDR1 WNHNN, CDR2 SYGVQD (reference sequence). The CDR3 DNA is TGCGCCAGCAGTTTGGACGTCCCCGGCGCCGAGCAGTACTTC. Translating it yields CASSLDVPGAEQYF.

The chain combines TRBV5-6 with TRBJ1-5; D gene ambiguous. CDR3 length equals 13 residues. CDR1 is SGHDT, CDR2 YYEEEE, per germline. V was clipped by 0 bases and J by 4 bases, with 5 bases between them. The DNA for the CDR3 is TGTGCCAGCAGCTTGGCCAGAAATCAGCCCCAGCATTTT. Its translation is CASSLARNQPQHF.

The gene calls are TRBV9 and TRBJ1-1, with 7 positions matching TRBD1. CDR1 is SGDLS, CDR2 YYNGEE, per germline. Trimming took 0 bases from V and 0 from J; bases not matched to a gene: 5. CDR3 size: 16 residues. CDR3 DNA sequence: TGTGCCAGCAGCGTAGACCGACAGGGTTTGAACACTGAAGCTTTCTTT. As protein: CASSVDRQGLNTEAFF.

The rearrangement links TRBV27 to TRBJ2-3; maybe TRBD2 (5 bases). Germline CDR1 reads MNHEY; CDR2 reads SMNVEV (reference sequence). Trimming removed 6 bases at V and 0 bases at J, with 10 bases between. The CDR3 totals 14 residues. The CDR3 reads CASRSAASTDTQYF. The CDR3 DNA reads TGTGCCAGCAGGTCAGCGGCTAGCACAGATACGCAGTATTTT.

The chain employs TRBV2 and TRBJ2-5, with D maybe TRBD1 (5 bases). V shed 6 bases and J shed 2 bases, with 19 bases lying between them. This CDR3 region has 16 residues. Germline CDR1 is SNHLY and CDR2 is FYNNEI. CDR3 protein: CASREFRVTTQETQYF. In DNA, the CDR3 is TGTGCCAGCAGGGAGTTCAGGGTTACGACGCAAGAGACCCAGTACTTC. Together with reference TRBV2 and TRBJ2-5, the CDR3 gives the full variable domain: EPEVTQTPSHQVTQMGQEVILRCVPISNHLYFYWYRQILGQKVEFLVSFYNNEISEKSEIFDDQFSVERPDGSNFTLKIRSTKLEDSAMYFCASREFRVTTQETQYFGPGTRLLVL.

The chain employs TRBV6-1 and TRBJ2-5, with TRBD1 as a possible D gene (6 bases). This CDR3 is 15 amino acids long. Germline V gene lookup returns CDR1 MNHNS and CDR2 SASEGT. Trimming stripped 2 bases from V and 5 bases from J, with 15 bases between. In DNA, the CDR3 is TGTGCCAGCAGTGAACGACAGGTGACGAGGGAGACCCAGTACTTC. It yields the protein CASSERQVTRETQYF.

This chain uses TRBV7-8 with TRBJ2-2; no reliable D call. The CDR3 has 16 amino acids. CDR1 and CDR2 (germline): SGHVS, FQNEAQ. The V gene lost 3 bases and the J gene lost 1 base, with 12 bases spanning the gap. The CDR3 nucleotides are TGTGCCAGCAGCTTGGGCCTAAATCGGAACACCGGGGAGCTGTTTTTT. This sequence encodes CASSLGLNRNTGELFF.

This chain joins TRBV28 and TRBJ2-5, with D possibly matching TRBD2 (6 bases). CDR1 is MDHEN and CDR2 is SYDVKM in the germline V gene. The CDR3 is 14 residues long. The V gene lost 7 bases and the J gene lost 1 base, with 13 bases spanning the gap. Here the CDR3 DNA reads TGTGCCAGCACTGGGGGAGGTCCCCAAGAGACCCAGTACTTC. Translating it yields CASTGGGPQETQYF.

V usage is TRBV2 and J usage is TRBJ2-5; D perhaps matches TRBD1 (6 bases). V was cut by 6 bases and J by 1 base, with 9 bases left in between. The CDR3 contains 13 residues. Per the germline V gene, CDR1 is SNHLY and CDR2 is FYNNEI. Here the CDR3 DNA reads TGTGCCAGCAGAACAGGGACCCAAGAGACCCAGTACTTC. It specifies CASRTGTQETQYF.

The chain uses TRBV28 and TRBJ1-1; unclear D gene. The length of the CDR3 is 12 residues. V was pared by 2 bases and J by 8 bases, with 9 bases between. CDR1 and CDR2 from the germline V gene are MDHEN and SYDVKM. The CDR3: CASSLEGPEAFF. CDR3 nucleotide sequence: TGTGCCAGCAGTTTAGAAGGGCCAGAAGCTTTCTTT.

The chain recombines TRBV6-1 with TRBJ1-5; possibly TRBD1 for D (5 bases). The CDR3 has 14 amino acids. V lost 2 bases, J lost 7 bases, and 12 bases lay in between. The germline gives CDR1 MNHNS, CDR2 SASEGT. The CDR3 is CASSERGSLQPQHF. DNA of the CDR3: TGTGCCAGCAGTGAAAGGGGCAGCTTACAGCCCCAGCATTTT.

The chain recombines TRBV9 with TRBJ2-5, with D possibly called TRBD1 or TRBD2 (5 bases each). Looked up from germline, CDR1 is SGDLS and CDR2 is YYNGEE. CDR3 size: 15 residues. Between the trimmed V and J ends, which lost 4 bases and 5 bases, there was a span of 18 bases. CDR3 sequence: CASSPLGTYGETQYF. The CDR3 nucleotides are TGTGCCAGCAGCCCCCTGGGGACCTACGGGGAGACCCAGTACTTC.

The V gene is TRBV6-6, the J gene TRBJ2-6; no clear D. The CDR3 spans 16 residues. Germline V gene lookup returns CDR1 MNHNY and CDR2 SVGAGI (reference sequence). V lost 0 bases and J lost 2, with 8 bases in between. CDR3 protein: CASSYSPATGANVLTF. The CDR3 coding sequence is TGTGCCAGCAGTTACTCGCCAGCGACTGGGGCCAACGTCCTGACTTTC.

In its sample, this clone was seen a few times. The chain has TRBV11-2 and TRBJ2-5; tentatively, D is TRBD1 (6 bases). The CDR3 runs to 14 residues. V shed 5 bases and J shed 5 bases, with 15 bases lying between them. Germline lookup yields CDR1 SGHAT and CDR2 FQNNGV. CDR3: CASSQIQGWETQYF. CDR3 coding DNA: TGTGCCAGCAGCCAGATTCAGGGGTGGGAGACCCAGTACTTC. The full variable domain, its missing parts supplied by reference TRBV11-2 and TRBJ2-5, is EAGVAQSPRYKIIEKRQSVAFWCNPISGHATLYWYQQILGQGPKLLIQFQNNGVVDDSQLPKDRFSAERLKGVDSTLKIQPAKLEDSAVYLCASSQIQGWETQYFGPGTRLLVL.

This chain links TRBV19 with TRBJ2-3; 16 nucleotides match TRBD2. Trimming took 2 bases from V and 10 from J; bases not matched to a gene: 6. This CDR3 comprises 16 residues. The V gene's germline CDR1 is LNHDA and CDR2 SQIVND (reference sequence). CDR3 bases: TGTGCCAGTAGTATACCCGGGACTAGCGGGAGGGCGGCGCAGTATTTT. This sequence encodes CASSIPGTSGRAAQYF.

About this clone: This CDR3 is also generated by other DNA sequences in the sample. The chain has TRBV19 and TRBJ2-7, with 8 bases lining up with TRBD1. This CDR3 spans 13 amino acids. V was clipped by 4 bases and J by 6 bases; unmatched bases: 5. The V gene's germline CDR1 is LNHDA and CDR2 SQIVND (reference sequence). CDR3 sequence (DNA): TGTGCCAGTAGTAAGGACAGGGTTCGCGAGCAGTACTTC. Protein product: CASSKDRVREQYF. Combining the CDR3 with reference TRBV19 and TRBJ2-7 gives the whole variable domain DGGITQSPKYLFRKEGQNVTLSCEQNLNHDAMYWYRQDPGQGLRLIYYSQIVNDFQKGDIAEGYSVSREKKESFPLTVTSAQKNPTAFYLCASSKDRVREQYFGPGTRLTVT.